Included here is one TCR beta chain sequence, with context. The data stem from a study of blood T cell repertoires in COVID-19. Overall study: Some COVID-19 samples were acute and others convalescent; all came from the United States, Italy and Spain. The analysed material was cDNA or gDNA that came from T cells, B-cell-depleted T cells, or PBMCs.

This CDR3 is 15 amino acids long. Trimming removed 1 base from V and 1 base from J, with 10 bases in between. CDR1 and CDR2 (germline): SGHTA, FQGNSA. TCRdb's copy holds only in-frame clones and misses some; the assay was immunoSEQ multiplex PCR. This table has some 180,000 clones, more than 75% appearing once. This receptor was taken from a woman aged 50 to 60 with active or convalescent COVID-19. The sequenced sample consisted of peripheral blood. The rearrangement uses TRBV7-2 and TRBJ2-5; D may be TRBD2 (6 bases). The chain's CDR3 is CASSLVRGSQETQYF. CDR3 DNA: TGTGCCAGCAGCTTAGTACGGGGGTCCCAAGAGACCCAGTACTTC.